These 23 T cell receptor beta chains came from one sample sequenced in a study of early T cells in non-severe SARS-CoV-2 infection. TCRdb analysed the 5' RACE reads with MiXCR anew, one entry per CDR3 protein. The profile shows 60,000 to 70,000 distinct CDR3 sequences, around 8.7% of them singletons. Specimen: whole blood. These receptors were obtained from an adult who was a healthcare worker with PCR-confirmed SARS-CoV-2 infection or an uninfected control (not recorded which).

This clonotype appeared a few times. V is TRBV27 and J is TRBJ2-1; TRBD2 might be the D (6 bases). Germline-derived CDR1 and CDR2 are MNHEY and SMNVEV (reference sequence). V lost 0 bases and J lost 15, with 15 bases in between. This CDR3 has 13 residues. CDR3 in amino acids: CASSLSGGLEGFF. The DNA for the CDR3 is TGTGCCAGCAGTTTATCAGGAGGGTTGGAGGGGTTCTTC.

The chain uses TRBV3-1 and TRBJ1-5; tentatively, D is TRBD1 (5 bases). The ends were cut back, 5 bases at V and 0 bases at J, with 8 bases in the middle. The CDR3 totals 14 residues. Germline values: CDR1 LGHDT, CDR2 YNNKEL (reference sequence). As DNA, the CDR3 is TGTGCCAGCAGCTCAGGGTATAGCAATCAGCCCCAGCATTTT. It yields the protein CASSSGYSNQPQHF.

This clonotype was observed a handful of times. The chain has TRBV4-2 and TRBJ2-2; no clear D. V was pared by 6 bases and J by 8 bases, with 4 bases between. The CDR3 sequence is 10 residues long. Germline V CDR1 and CDR2: LGHNA, YNFKEQ. Here the CDR3 DNA reads TGTGCCAGCAGGAGTGGGGAGCTGTTTTTT. Amino acid sequence: CASRSGELFF.

In this sample, this clonotype turned up many times. V is TRBV5-1 and J is TRBJ2-1; D gene unclear. CDR3 length: 14 amino acids. CDR1 SGHRS and CDR2 YFSETQ come from the germline V gene. Trimming left V 3 bases short and J 0 bases short, with 7 bases between. The CDR3 is CASSSGNSYNEQFF. CDR3 sequence (DNA): TGCGCCAGCAGCTCCGGCAACTCCTACAATGAGCAGTTCTTC.

The chain has TRBV28 and TRBJ1-5; tentatively, D is TRBD1 (6 bases). The CDR3 totals 14 residues. V dropped 8 bases and J dropped 7 bases, with 18 bases sitting between them. Per the germline V gene, CDR1 is MDHEN and CDR2 is SYDVKM. CDR3 sequence: CASGEGGSGQPQHF. CDR3 bases: TGTGCCAGCGGGGAGGGGGGATCAGGGCAGCCCCAGCATTTT.

This clonotype came up a few times. The V and J genes are TRBV7-2 and TRBJ2-1; D is perhaps TRBD1 or TRBD2 (5 bases each). V was cut by 4 bases and J by 1 base, with 5 bases left in between. The CDR3 contains 13 residues. In germline, CDR1 is SGHTA, CDR2 FQGNSA. The CDR3 loop reads CASSWGSYNEQFF. CDR3 in DNA: TGTGCCAGCAGCTGGGGGTCCTACAATGAGCAGTTCTTC.

Ten or more counts support this clonotype. The chain has TRBV5-4 and TRBJ2-5, with D uncertain. The V gene's germline CDR1 is SGHNT and CDR2 YYREEE (reference sequence). Trimming took 3 bases from V and 2 from J, leaving 14 bases between them. CDR3 size: 15 residues. The DNA of the CDR3 is TGTGCCAGCAGCTCCGGCATGGACGGACAAGAGACCCAGTACTTC. Amino acid sequence: CASSSGMDGQETQYF.

V and J are TRBV7-9 and TRBJ2-3; D possibly corresponds to TRBD1 (5 bases). The germline V gene has CDR1 SEHNR and CDR2 FQNEAQ (reference sequence). V was cut by 1 base and J by 2 bases, with 10 bases left in between. The CDR3 is 15 amino acids. In DNA form, the CDR3 reads TGTGCCAGCAGCTTAGGGGGCACTATCACAGATACGCAGTATTTT. Its protein is CASSLGGTITDTQYF.

This rearrangement joins TRBV24-1 to TRBJ2-1; 7 nucleotides agree with TRBD1. V trimming: 12 bases; J trimming: 8 bases; junction bases outside the gene matches: 18. Germline-derived CDR1 and CDR2 are KGHDR and SFDVKD. The CDR3 is 15 amino acids. DNA of the CDR3: TGTGCCCTACCCACAACAACGACAGGGATCCATGAGCAGTTCTTC. The encoded protein is CALPTTTTGIHEQFF.

This chain links TRBV5-4 with TRBJ2-5; 7 bases map to TRBD1. Unmatched junction bases numbered 3, after V lost 4 bases and J lost 3 bases. The V gene's germline CDR1 is SGHNT and CDR2 YYREEE (reference sequence). The CDR3 covers 13 residues. CDR3 sequence reads: CASSPDREETQYF. CDR3 DNA sequence: TGTGCCAGCAGCCCCGACAGGGAAGAGACCCAGTACTTC.

Only a few counts were recorded for this clonotype. This chain joins TRBV11-3 and TRBJ2-2; D possibly matches TRBD1 or TRBD2 (5 bases each). The CDR3 is 17 amino acids. V was pared by 5 bases and J by 2 bases, with 18 bases between. CDR1 and CDR2 from the germline V gene are SGHNT and YENEEA. CDR3 loop: CASSPGTWEPNTGELFF. The CDR3 DNA is TGTGCCAGCAGCCCTGGGACCTGGGAACCCAACACCGGGGAGCTGTTTTTT.

The chain uses TRBV6-5 and TRBJ2-7; 12 bases line up with TRBD2. CDR1 is MNHEY and CDR2 is SVGAGI in the germline V gene. The CDR3 runs to 16 residues. With 5 bases clipped from V and 2 bases from J, the junction kept 7 bases outside the gene matches. The CDR3 DNA sequence: TGTGCCAGCAGTACTGGCTCTAGCGGGAGGGCCTACGAGCAGTACTTC. It encodes CASSTGSSGRAYEQYF.

This rearrangement joins TRBV29-1 to TRBJ2-5; D is uncertain. CDR3 size: 13 residues. Germline lookup yields CDR1 SQVTM and CDR2 ANQGSEA. The ends were cut back, 3 bases at V and 3 bases at J, with 11 bases in the middle. The CDR3 region is CSVDHWDKETQYF. The CDR3 DNA sequence: TGCAGCGTTGATCATTGGGATAAAGAGACCCAGTACTTC.

This clonotype came up a few times. The chain is built from TRBV7-2 and TRBJ2-5; TRBD1 matches at 7 bases. Germline trimming cut 4 bases from V and 2 bases from J; bases unmatched to any gene: 4. CDR3 size: 14 residues. Germline V gene lookup returns CDR1 SGHTA and CDR2 FQGNSA. In DNA, the CDR3 is TGTGCCAGCAGCTATCAGACAGGGCAAGAGACCCAGTACTTC. This codes for CASSYQTGQETQYF.

The V gene is TRBV20-1, the J gene TRBJ1-4; 8 bases line up with TRBD1. Looked up from germline, CDR1 is DFQATT and CDR2 is SNEGSKA (reference sequence). The CDR3 has 14 residues. The J segment lost 5 bases and the V segment lost 6 bases, leaving 8 bases of the junction unmatched. CDR3 bases: TGCAGTGCGGACAGGGCGGGGGGCAATGAAAAACTGTTTTTT. Its translation is CSADRAGGNEKLFF.

The sample holds a few counts of this clonotype. The CDR3 sequence is CASSLDPWETQYF. Written as DNA, the CDR3 is TGTGCCAGCAGCTTAGATCCCTGGGAGACCCAGTACTTC. The chain carries TRBV7-2 and TRBJ2-5; D unclear. Trimming took 1 base from V and 5 from J, leaving 8 bases between them. The CDR3 totals 13 residues. Per germline, CDR1 SGHTA and CDR2 FQGNSA.

The V call is TRBV4-2, the J call TRBJ2-1, with 9 positions matching TRBD1. The CDR3 consists of 17 residues. CDR1 and CDR2 (germline): LGHNA, YNFKEQ. The V gene end was trimmed by 1 base and the J gene end by 3 bases; junction bases not matched to a gene: 7. This CDR3 is CASSQATGGTGYNEQFF. CDR3 coding DNA: TGTGCCAGCAGCCAAGCCACAGGGGGCACGGGCTACAATGAGCAGTTCTTC.

The chain employs TRBV7-2 and TRBJ1-2, with D unresolved. CDR1 SGHTA and CDR2 FQGNSA come from the germline V gene. V was pared by 3 bases and J by 4 bases, with 12 bases between. The CDR3 runs to 14 residues. The CDR3: CASSLSSLFYGYTF. CDR3 nucleotides: TGTGCCAGCAGCTTGTCATCTCTGTTCTATGGCTACACCTTC.

This clonotype was found many times. The J gene is TRBJ2-1, the V gene TRBV28, with TRBD2 as a possible D gene (5 bases). V was pared by 4 bases and J by 0 bases, with 16 bases between. Germline values: CDR1 MDHEN, CDR2 SYDVKM. The CDR3 loop spans 17 amino acids. CDR3 protein: CASSSMWEIDSYNEQFF. As DNA, the CDR3 is TGTGCCAGCAGTTCTATGTGGGAGATAGACTCCTACAATGAGCAGTTCTTC. Supplemented by reference TRBV28 and TRBJ2-1, the full variable domain reads DVKVTQSSRYLVKRTGEKVFLECVQDMDHENMFWYRQDPGLGLRLIYFSYDVKMKEKGDIPEGYSVSREKKERFSLILESASTNQTSMYLCASSSMWEIDSYNEQFFGPGTRLTVL.

The V call is TRBV5-1, the J call TRBJ2-1, with 8 nucleotides matching TRBD2. There are 15 residues in the CDR3. V gave up 0 bases and J gave up 2 bases; unmatched junction bases: 1. CDR1 and CDR2 from the germline V gene are SGHRS and YFSETQ. The CDR3 spells CASSLGLATYNEQFF. CDR3 DNA: TGCGCCAGCAGCTTGGGACTAGCGACCTACAATGAGCAGTTCTTC.

This clonotype was observed at least ten times. CDR3 DNA: TGCAGTGCTAGCCGGACAGGGTTGCCTAATGAAAAACTGTTTTTT. Translated: CSASRTGLPNEKLFF. The J gene is TRBJ1-4, the V gene TRBV20-1, with 8 bases fitting TRBD1. The CDR3 contains 15 residues. Germline CDR1 reads DFQATT; CDR2 reads SNEGSKA (reference sequence). With V trimmed by 3 bases and J by 3 bases, 6 bases remained unmatched.

The chain carries TRBV18 and TRBJ1-1, with D perhaps TRBD1 (5 bases). CDR1 KGHSH and CDR2 LQKENI come from the germline V gene. This CDR3 has 14 residues. V was pared by 1 base and J by 6 bases, with 12 bases between. The CDR3 DNA reads as TGTGCCAGCTCACCACTTGACAGAACGGCTGAAGCTTTCTTT. Translated: CASSPLDRTAEAFF.

This clonotype was observed many times. The CDR3 loop reads CSVGQGPMGEQYF. DNA of the CDR3: TGCAGCGTCGGACAGGGGCCCATGGGAGAGCAGTACTTC. The chain combines TRBV29-1 with TRBJ2-7; TRBD1 aligns across 9 bases. V shed 6 bases, J shed 7 bases, and the junction held 10 bases outside the gene matches. The CDR3 is made up of 13 amino acids. Germline V lookup: CDR1 SQVTM, CDR2 ANQGSEA.